These 32 T cell receptor beta chains were sequenced from one sample in a study of blood T cell repertoires in COVID-19. Assay used: immunoSEQ multiplex PCR; TCRdb lists only in-frame clones, some missing. Among about 59,000 clones listed, roughly nine tenths were seen once. The material sequenced was peripheral blood. These receptors all come from a man at least 80 years old in a cohort sampled during active COVID-19.

The chain carries TRBV20-1 and TRBJ2-7, with unresolved D. The CDR3 contains 11 residues. Trimming left V 3 bases short and J 6 bases short, with 9 bases between. In germline, CDR1 is DFQATT, CDR2 SNEGSKA (reference sequence). The CDR3 region is CSASTGGEQYF. The CDR3 DNA reads TGCAGTGCTAGTACGGGTGGCGAGCAGTACTTC.

The V and J genes are TRBV9 and TRBJ1-1; 8 nucleotides match TRBD1. The V and J ends lost 3 bases and 1 base, in that order; junction bases with no gene match: 5. In germline, CDR1 is SGDLS, CDR2 YYNGEE. There are 15 residues in the CDR3. This CDR3 reads CASSATGVTNTEAFF. In DNA form, the CDR3 reads TGTGCCAGCAGCGCGACAGGGGTCACGAACACTGAAGCTTTCTTT.

The gene calls are TRBV5-1 and TRBJ1-1, with 9 positions matching TRBD1. This CDR3 contains 15 residues. The V gene end was trimmed by 4 bases and the J gene end by 5 bases; junction bases not matched to a gene: 9. Germline CDR1 SGHRS, CDR2 YFSETQ. CDR3 sequence reads: CASSPEGQGGTEAFF. In nucleotides, the CDR3 is TGCGCCAGCAGCCCGGAGGGACAGGGAGGAACTGAAGCTTTCTTT.

J is TRBJ2-3 and V is TRBV7-6, with 11 bases that match TRBD2. Germline V gene sequence: CDR1 SGHVS, CDR2 FNYEAQ. Unmatched junction bases numbered 6, after V lost 5 bases and J lost 5 bases. CDR3 length: 15 residues. This CDR3 reads CASSPLAGALDTQYF. CDR3 coding DNA: TGTGCCAGCAGCCCACTAGCGGGAGCTTTAGATACGCAGTATTTT.

This clone was recorded once. J is TRBJ2-7 and V is TRBV4-1, with 10 positions matching TRBD2. Losses at the gene ends were 6 bases for V and 6 bases for J; bases not matched to a gene: 5. Germline V lookup: CDR1 MGHRA, CDR2 YSYEKL. The CDR3 is 13 residues long. CDR3 region: CASSQIAGGEQYF. As DNA, the CDR3 is TGCGCCAGCAGTCAAATAGCGGGAGGCGAGCAGTACTTC.

The DNA of the CDR3 is TGTGCCAGCAAGACAGGGGTGAATCAGCCCCAGCATTTT. Amino acid sequence: CASKTGVNQPQHF. The chain links TRBV2 to TRBJ1-5, with 8 bases fitting TRBD1. The CDR3 consists of 13 residues. CDR1 and CDR2 (germline): SNHLY, FYNNEI. V gave up 7 bases and J gave up 4 bases; unmatched junction bases: 3.

V gene TRBV19 combines with J gene TRBJ2-1; tentative D call: TRBD1 (5 bases). CDR1 and CDR2 from the germline V gene are LNHDA and SQIVND (reference sequence). CDR3 size: 15 residues. Trimming shortened V by 3 bases and J by 3 bases, and 12 bases separated the two germline ends. The CDR3 loop is CASSMKGAGYNEQFF. In nucleotides, the CDR3 is TGTGCCAGTAGTATGAAAGGGGCCGGCTACAATGAGCAGTTCTTC.

CDR3 amino acids: CASSLGGYGYTF. The CDR3 DNA follows: TGTGCCAGCAGCTTAGGCGGCTATGGCTACACCTTC. The chain has TRBV7-3 and TRBJ1-2; D not resolved. This CDR3 region has 12 residues. The V gene's germline CDR1 is SGHTA and CDR2 FQGTGA. Trimming took off 2 bases at V and 4 bases at J, with 5 bases between the two ends.

The rearrangement links TRBV5-6 to TRBJ2-5, with 9 bases matching TRBD2. In germline, CDR1 is SGHDT, CDR2 YYEEEE. V lost 1 base and J lost 5; bases outside the gene matches: 6. CDR3 length: 15 amino acids. The CDR3 loop is CASSLLAGARETQYF. The DNA of the CDR3 is TGTGCCAGCAGCTTGTTAGCGGGAGCCCGTGAGACCCAGTACTTC.

The gene calls are TRBV5-1 and TRBJ1-4; possible D gene TRBD1, 5 bases. Germline V lookup: CDR1 SGHRS, CDR2 YFSETQ. V was clipped by 1 base and J by 3 bases, with 13 bases between them. The CDR3 has 16 amino acids. The CDR3 coding sequence is TGCGCCAGCAGCTTGCAGGGTTACGGAGCTAATGAAAAACTGTTTTTT. Translating it yields CASSLQGYGANEKLFF.

The J gene is TRBJ2-7, the V gene TRBV4-2; TRBD2 is a possible D gene (6 bases). Germline V lookup: CDR1 LGHNA, CDR2 YNFKEQ. Trimming cost V 0 bases and J 2 bases, with 11 bases left between them. This CDR3 is built from 15 residues. In nucleotides, the CDR3 is TGTGCCAGCAGCCAAGACTACGGGGAGGCCTACGAGCAGTACTTC. It specifies CASSQDYGEAYEQYF.

Only a few counts were recorded for this clone. The rearrangement uses TRBV10-3 and TRBJ1-5, with D possibly being TRBD1 (5 bases). Per germline, CDR1 ENHRY and CDR2 SYGVKD. Trimming took off 4 bases at V and 5 bases at J, with 18 bases between the two ends. The CDR3 has 16 amino acids. CDR3 coding DNA: TGTGCCATCAGTGGCCAGGGCGGTGCGGGGCATCAGCCCCAGCATTTT. It is translated as CAISGQGGAGHQPQHF.

The chain recombines TRBV5-6 with TRBJ1-5; tentatively, D is TRBD1 (5 bases). Germline V gene data show CDR1 as SGHDT and CDR2 as YYEEEE. With 1 base removed from V and 4 bases from J, the gap between germline ends came to 12 bases. The length of the CDR3 is 15 residues. The CDR3 DNA sequence: TGTGCCAGCAGCTTGCGGCACGGGGGTAATCAGCCCCAGCATTTT. This codes for CASSLRHGGNQPQHF.

The J gene is TRBJ1-5, the V gene TRBV6-6, with D tentatively TRBD1 (5 bases). Trimming took off 0 bases at V and 3 bases at J, with 6 bases between the two ends. Per germline, CDR1 MNHNY and CDR2 SVGAGI (reference sequence). The CDR3 sequence is 14 residues long. CDR3 DNA: TGTGCCAGCAGTTACTCACAGGTCAATCAGCCCCAGCATTTT. Its protein is CASSYSQVNQPQHF.

In its sample, this clone was seen a few times. This chain joins TRBV7-8 and TRBJ1-5; 10 bases agree with TRBD1. J was trimmed by 4 bases and V by 2 bases; bases with no gene match: 2. Germline V gene lookup returns CDR1 SGHVS and CDR2 FQNEAQ. The CDR3 runs 15 residues. CDR3 in amino acids: CASSLMGQGNQPQHF. CDR3 nucleotides: TGTGCCAGCAGCTTAATGGGACAGGGGAATCAGCCCCAGCATTTT.

The chain has TRBV2 and TRBJ1-2; possibly TRBD1 for D (6 bases). This CDR3 contains 12 residues. Germline V gene data show CDR1 as SNHLY and CDR2 as FYNNEI. V lost 3 bases to trimming and J lost 8 bases, with 10 bases between them. This CDR3 is CASSEGAWGYTF. The CDR3 nucleotides are TGTGCCAGCAGTGAGGGGGCCTGGGGCTACACCTTC.

This clone was found once. The chain's CDR3 is CASSQGTSGGTDTQYF. The CDR3 bases are TGTGCCAGCAGCCAGGGGACTAGCGGAGGCACAGATACGCAGTATTTT. This rearrangement joins TRBV7-3 to TRBJ2-3, with 11 bases aligning to TRBD2. The CDR3 is 16 residues long. In germline, CDR1 is SGHTA, CDR2 FQGTGA. V lost 5 bases, J lost 1 base, and 5 bases stayed unmatched.

The chain is built from TRBV5-1 and TRBJ1-2, with 8 nucleotides matching TRBD1. Germline-derived CDR1 and CDR2 are SGHRS and YFSETQ. The CDR3 totals 14 residues. V lost 4 bases, J lost 7 bases, and 9 bases stayed unmatched. DNA for the CDR3: TGCGCCAGCAGCCGGGAAGTGACAGGGGTTGGCTACACCTTC. This encodes CASSREVTGVGYTF.

The chain carries TRBV5-1 and TRBJ1-4; a weak D match, TRBD1 (6 bases). CDR1 SGHRS and CDR2 YFSETQ come from the germline V gene. Deletions cut 4 bases from V and 8 bases from J, with 18 bases between. The CDR3 runs to 15 residues. The CDR3, as DNA: TGCGCCAGCAGCCCGGCCTTAAGGGGGAGCGAAAAACTGTTTTTT. The encoded protein is CASSPALRGSEKLFF.

This clone was observed a handful of times. This chain joins TRBV18 and TRBJ2-3; 11 bases agree with TRBD1. This CDR3 region has 17 residues. Germline V CDR1 and CDR2: KGHSH, LQKENI. V was pared by 4 bases and J by 5 bases, with 11 bases of the junction left unmatched. The CDR3 region has the DNA TGTGCCAGCTCACTTCGGACAGGGGGCGCGTTGGGAGATACGCAGTATTTT. It specifies CASSLRTGGALGDTQYF.

The V gene is TRBV2, the J gene TRBJ1-1; D is unclear. The germline CDR1 and CDR2 sequences are SNHLY and FYNNEI. The CDR3 is made up of 11 amino acids. Trimming left V 4 bases short and J 5 bases short, with 5 bases between. The CDR3 nucleotides read TGTGCCAGCAGTGTCCGGACTGAAGCTTTCTTT. It specifies CASSVRTEAFF.

Only one count was recorded for this clone. The rearrangement uses TRBV19 and TRBJ1-2, with D perhaps TRBD1 (6 bases). This CDR3 has 13 amino acids. Germline V gene data show CDR1 as LNHDA and CDR2 as SQIVND (reference sequence). The V and J ends lost 1 base and 7 bases respectively, with 10 bases between them. The CDR3 DNA follows: TGTGCCAGTAGTATAGCAGGGGTTCCTGGCTACACCTTC. Its protein is CASSIAGVPGYTF.

The gene calls are TRBV12-3 or TRBV12-4 and TRBJ1-2, with D possibly matching TRBD1 (6 bases). Trimming took 6 bases from V and 7 from J, leaving 12 bases between them. This CDR3 has 12 residues. CDR3 bases: TGTGCCAGCAGACAGGGTTCAGGTGGCTACACCTTC. The encoded protein is CASRQGSGGYTF.

The CDR3 loop is CASRPRQRNYGYTF. CDR3 coding DNA: TGTGCCAGTAGACCTCGACAGCGTAACTATGGCTACACCTTC. V usage is TRBV19 and J usage is TRBJ1-2; a weak D match, TRBD1 (5 bases). V lost 6 bases and J lost 1, with 12 bases in between. The CDR3 has 14 amino acids. Germline CDR1 reads LNHDA; CDR2 reads SQIVND (reference sequence). The variable domain in full, completed from reference TRBV19 and TRBJ1-2, reads DGGITQSPKYLFRKEGQNVTLSCEQNLNHDAMYWYRQDPGQGLRLIYYSQIVNDFQKGDIAEGYSVSREKKESFPLTVTSAQKNPTAFYLCASRPRQRNYGYTFGSGTRLTVV.

The chain recombines TRBV6-5 with TRBJ2-5; the D gene is possibly TRBD2 (5 bases). V was shortened by 1 base and J by 2 bases, with 8 bases between the two germline ends. The CDR3 has 14 residues. Per the germline V gene, CDR1 is MNHEY and CDR2 is SVGAGI. The CDR3 DNA reads TGTGCCAGCAGTTACTTCGGCGGGCAAGAGACCCAGTACTTC. It specifies CASSYFGGQETQYF.

In regard to this clone: Other DNA sequences within the sample encode an identical CDR3. The J gene is TRBJ1-1, the V gene TRBV12-3 or TRBV12-4; D perhaps matches TRBD1 (6 bases). The CDR3 loop spans 13 amino acids. Trimming left V 6 bases short and J 3 bases short, with 11 bases between. The CDR3 spells CASSLTGYTEAFF. In nucleotides, the CDR3 is TGTGCCAGCAGCCTTACAGGGTACACTGAAGCTTTCTTT.

A single count supports this clone. This chain's CDR3 is CATSALAGGEQYF. The CDR3 DNA reads TGTGCCACCAGTGCTCTAGCCGGGGGCGAGCAGTACTTC. The genes are TRBV24-1 and TRBJ2-7; possibly TRBD2 for D (6 bases). Germline CDR1 and CDR2: KGHDR and SFDVKD. This CDR3 has 13 residues. Between the trimmed V and J ends, which lost 5 bases and 6 bases, there was a span of 13 bases.

The V call is TRBV12-5, the J call TRBJ1-3, with D perhaps matching TRBD1 (5 bases). Germline loops: CDR1 LGHNT, CDR2 FRNRAP. This CDR3 is 15 amino acids long. V was trimmed by 5 bases and J by 0 bases, leaving 11 bases between them. This chain's CDR3 is CASGPTASSGNTIYF. In nucleotides, the CDR3 is TGTGCTAGTGGTCCGACAGCGAGCTCTGGAAACACCATATATTTT.

This sequence joins TRBV19 and TRBJ1-2, with D possibly TRBD1 on 6 matching bases. The CDR3 is 13 amino acids. Germline V lookup: CDR1 LNHDA, CDR2 SQIVND (reference sequence). The V end lost 4 bases, the J end lost 1 base, and 7 bases lay between the germline ends. The CDR3 here is CASSRDINYGYTF. The CDR3 DNA is TGTGCCAGTAGTAGGGACATTAACTATGGCTACACCTTC.

The chain joins TRBV7-2 to TRBJ1-1, with 9 bases matching TRBD1. Trimming took 6 bases from V and 6 from J; bases not matched to a gene: 14. The V gene's germline CDR1 is SGHTA and CDR2 FQGNSA. The CDR3 runs 16 residues. The CDR3 here is CASSRRGGQGQSEAFF. The CDR3 DNA reads as TGTGCCAGCAGTAGGAGGGGGGGACAGGGCCAATCTGAAGCTTTCTTT.

V and J are TRBV6-6 and TRBJ2-3, with TRBD1 identical over 7 bases. With V trimmed by 2 bases and J by 0 bases, 2 bases remained unmatched. Germline lookup yields CDR1 MNHNY and CDR2 SVGAGI (reference sequence). The CDR3 contains 15 residues. CDR3 nucleotides: TGTGCCAGCAGTTACGGGACAGCTAGCACAGATACGCAGTATTTT. It codes for CASSYGTASTDTQYF.

The chain combines TRBV4-2 with TRBJ2-3; 7 positions agree with TRBD2. With 5 bases clipped from V and 0 bases from J, the junction kept 8 bases outside the gene matches. CDR3 length: 16 residues. CDR1 and CDR2 (germline): LGHNA, YNFKEQ. Here the CDR3 reads CASSAAGVGSTDTQYF. CDR3 nucleotide sequence: TGTGCCAGCAGCGCTGCGGGAGTAGGGAGCACAGATACGCAGTATTTT.